This T cell receptor (beta chain) derives from a study of blood T cell repertoires in COVID-19. Study-wide context: Samples representing acute and convalescent COVID-19 were sourced from the United States, Italy and Spain. In each case, the material was cDNA or gDNA derived from T cells, B-cell-depleted T cells, or PBMCs.

The authors' processing: By means of reference gene primer amplification, nucleated cell counts were estimated. Sequencing was performed with immunoSEQ multiplex PCR; in TCRdb, only in-frame clones are kept and a portion is missing. V, J and clone size were drawn from that table, and D and trimming were deduced from the DNA. Here the sample spans more than 150,000 clones, about 85% being singletons. Germline V gene data show CDR1 as SGHAT and CDR2 as FQNNGV. V was clipped by 5 bases and J by 3 bases, with 5 bases between them. The CDR3 is 11 amino acids. The sample comprised peripheral blood. The rearrangement joins TRBV11-2 to TRBJ2-7; no clear D. The clonotype originates from a man aged 70 or older with active or convalescent COVID-19. As DNA, the CDR3 is TGTGCCAGCAGCCCCATCTACGAGCAGTACTTC. Protein sequence: CASSPIYEQYF.